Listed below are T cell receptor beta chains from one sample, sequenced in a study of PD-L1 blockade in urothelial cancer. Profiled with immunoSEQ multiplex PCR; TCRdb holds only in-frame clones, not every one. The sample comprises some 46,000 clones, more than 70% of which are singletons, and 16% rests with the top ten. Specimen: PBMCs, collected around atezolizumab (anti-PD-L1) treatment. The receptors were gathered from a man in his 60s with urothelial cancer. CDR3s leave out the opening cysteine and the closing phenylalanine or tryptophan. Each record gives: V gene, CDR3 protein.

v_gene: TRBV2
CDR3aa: ASSGGGATYNEQF

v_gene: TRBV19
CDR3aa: ASSPRQGAWTEAF

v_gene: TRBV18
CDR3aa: ASSPPAGRTEAF

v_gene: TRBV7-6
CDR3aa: ASSLDRADTQY

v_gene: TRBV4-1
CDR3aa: ASSQGASGSTDTQY

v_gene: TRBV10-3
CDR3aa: AITSGGSNNEQF

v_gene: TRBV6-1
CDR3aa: ASRPPGGTEAF

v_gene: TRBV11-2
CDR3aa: ASSLSSGGGVEQF

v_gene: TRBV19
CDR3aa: ASSSGDTPLVTGELF

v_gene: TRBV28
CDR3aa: ASSLGQGYEQY

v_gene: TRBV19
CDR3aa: ASSIRTRQKRELF

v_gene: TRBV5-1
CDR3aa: ASSLAAGADYGYT

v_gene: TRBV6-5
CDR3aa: ASSISGADTQY

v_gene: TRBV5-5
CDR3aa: ASSLFGTGPNGYT

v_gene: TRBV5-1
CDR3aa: ASSSGTSPSTDTQY

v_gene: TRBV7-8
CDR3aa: ASSLRGGAGRGSNEQF

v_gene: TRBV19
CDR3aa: ASSIDGGRLTGGAF

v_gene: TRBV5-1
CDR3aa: ASSLSHNQNTEAF

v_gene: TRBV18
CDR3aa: ASSPLIGDEQF